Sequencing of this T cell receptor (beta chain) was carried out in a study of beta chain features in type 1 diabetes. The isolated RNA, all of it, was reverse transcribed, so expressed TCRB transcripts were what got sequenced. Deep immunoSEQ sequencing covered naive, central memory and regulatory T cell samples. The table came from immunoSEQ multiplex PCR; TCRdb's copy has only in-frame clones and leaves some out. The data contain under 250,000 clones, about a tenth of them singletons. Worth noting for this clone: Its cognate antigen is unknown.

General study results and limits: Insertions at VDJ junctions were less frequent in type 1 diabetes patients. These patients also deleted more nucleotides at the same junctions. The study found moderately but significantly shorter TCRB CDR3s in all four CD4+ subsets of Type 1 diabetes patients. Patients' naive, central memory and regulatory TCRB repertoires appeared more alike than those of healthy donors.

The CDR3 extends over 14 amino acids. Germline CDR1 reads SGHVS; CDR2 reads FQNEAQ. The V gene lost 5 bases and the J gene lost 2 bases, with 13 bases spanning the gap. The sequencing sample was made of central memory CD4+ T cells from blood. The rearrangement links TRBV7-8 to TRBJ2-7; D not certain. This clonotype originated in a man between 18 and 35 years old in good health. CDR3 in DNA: TGTGCCAGCAGCCCTAGTCGTTTTACCTACGAGCAGTACTTC. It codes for CASSPSRFTYEQYF.